Following are 21 T cell receptor beta chains from one sample sequenced in a study of regulatory T cells in long-lasting Graves disease. Time point meaning: persistent/refractory GD, antithyroid drugs over 5 years with positive TRAb. With RNA extracted from PBMCs as input, the TCR library was made. The authors built TCR beta libraries using iRepertoire HTBI primers and Arm-PCR of CDR3 regions. Each CDR3 protein is one row after TCRdb ran MiXCR on the multiplex PCR reads. The sample lists about 470,000 distinct CDR3 sequences, 20% to 25% occurring once. The specimen comprised peripheral blood mononuclear cells (PBMCs), sampled when the disease was refractory, from a patient treated with antithyroid drugs. These receptor sequences come from a female donor with Graves disease.

V is TRBV19 and J is TRBJ2-5; maybe TRBD2 (6 bases). The CDR3 spans 16 residues. The V gene's germline CDR1 is LNHDA and CDR2 SQIVND (reference sequence). V was clipped by 4 bases and J by 3 bases, with 18 bases between them. The CDR3: CASSRGSGRVEETQYF. The DNA of the CDR3 is TGTGCCAGTAGTAGGGGTAGCGGAAGAGTGGAAGAGACCCAGTACTTC.

This clonotype came up many times. The chain is built from TRBV6-2 or TRBV6-3 and TRBJ1-1; maybe TRBD1 (5 bases). V lost 4 bases and J lost 11, with 14 bases in between. The CDR3 totals 12 residues. Germline V gene sequence: CDR1 MNHEY, CDR2 SVGEGT. CDR3 sequence: CASSLEGREAFF. The CDR3 region has the DNA TGTGCCAGCAGTTTAGAGGGGAGGGAGGCTTTCTTT.

J is TRBJ1-2 and V is TRBV12-3 or TRBV12-4; D unclear. Trimming stripped 1 base from V and 7 bases from J, with 7 bases between. The CDR3 has 12 amino acids. The CDR3 DNA reads TGTGCCAGCAGTTTAGGCTTGCCTGGCTACACCTTC. Residues: CASSLGLPGYTF.

The J gene is TRBJ2-7, the V gene TRBV7-9, with D tentatively TRBD1 (6 bases). Trimming took off 5 bases at V and 0 bases at J, with 14 bases between the two ends. CDR3 length: 15 amino acids. Germline CDR1 and CDR2: SEHNR and FQNEAQ (reference sequence). The CDR3: CASSTRQDLSYEQYF. CDR3 sequence (DNA): TGTGCCAGCAGCACCCGACAGGACCTCTCCTACGAGCAGTACTTC.

This clonotype was detected ten times or more. V and J are TRBV12-3 or TRBV12-4 and TRBJ2-7; D gene uncertain. The CDR3 sequence is 13 residues long. V was trimmed by 6 bases and J by 2 bases, leaving 11 bases between them. The CDR3 region is CASSQSPTYEQYF. The DNA for the CDR3 is TGTGCCAGCAGCCAGAGTCCTACCTACGAGCAGTACTTC.

The chain has TRBV29-1 and TRBJ2-3, with 8 bases aligning to TRBD2. Germline V gene lookup returns CDR1 SQVTM and CDR2 ANQGSEA. CDR3 length: 15 amino acids. V was pared by 8 bases and J by 0 bases, with 10 bases of the junction left unmatched. CDR3 amino acids: CSLTPSGGSTDTQYF. The CDR3 bases are TGCAGCCTCACCCCCAGCGGGGGAAGCACAGATACGCAGTATTTT.

This clonotype was observed a handful of times. The chain uses TRBV7-2 and TRBJ2-4; 16 bases agree with TRBD2. Trimming cost V 3 bases and J 3 bases; bases outside gene matches: 5. The CDR3 covers 18 residues. Germline values: CDR1 SGHTA, CDR2 FQGNSA. This chain's CDR3 is CASSLGLAGGSGKNIQYF. The CDR3 region has the DNA TGTGCCAGCAGCTTGGGACTAGCGGGGGGGTCTGGCAAAAACATTCAGTACTTC. Drawing the rest from reference TRBV7-2 and TRBJ2-4, the complete variable domain is GAGVSQSPSNKVTEKGKDVELRCDPISGHTALYWYRQSLGQGLEFLIYFQGNSAPDKSGLPSDRFSAERTGGSVSTLTIQRTQQEDSAVYLCASSLGLAGGSGKNIQYFGAGTRLSVL.

The V and J genes are TRBV12-3 or TRBV12-4 and TRBJ1-5; no firm D call. This CDR3 has 15 residues. V was trimmed by 3 bases and J by 3 bases, leaving 12 bases between them. Written as DNA, the CDR3 is TGTGCCAGCAGTTTCGGCAGGCCTATCAATCAGCCCCAGCATTTT. Translated: CASSFGRPINQPQHF.

The CDR3 nucleotides read TGTGCCACCAGGGGCCTCACCGGGGAGCTGTTTTTT. This codes for CATRGLTGELFF. J is TRBJ2-2 and V is TRBV15, with unresolved D. In germline, CDR1 is LNHNV, CDR2 YYDKDF (reference sequence). CDR3 size: 12 residues. V was cut by 6 bases and J by 4 bases, with 6 bases left in between.

A few counts support this clonotype. V gene TRBV28 combines with J gene TRBJ2-3; tentative D call: TRBD2 (5 bases). V lost 7 bases and J 4 bases, leaving 12 bases between the germline ends. The CDR3 totals 13 residues. The germline V gene encodes CDR1 MDHEN and CDR2 SYDVKM. This chain's CDR3 is CASTPDGADTQYF. Here the CDR3 DNA reads TGTGCCAGCACTCCAGACGGGGCAGATACGCAGTATTTT.

This clonotype has a count of ten or more. The chain couples TRBV2 to TRBJ1-2; the match to TRBD1 covers 7 bases. CDR1 SNHLY and CDR2 FYNNEI come from the germline V gene. The CDR3 consists of 14 residues. With V trimmed by 10 bases and J by 4 bases, 12 bases remained unmatched. CDR3 residues: CATGGAGLGYGYTF. CDR3 bases: TGTGCCACAGGGGGGGCAGGACTTGGCTATGGCTACACCTTC.

This clonotype was counted between two and nine times. This chain connects TRBV3-1 to TRBJ1-5, with 8 bases that match TRBD1. The V gene end was trimmed by 4 bases and the J gene end by 7 bases; junction bases not matched to a gene: 6. CDR3 length equals 14 residues. Germline CDR1 reads LGHDT; CDR2 reads YNNKEL (reference sequence). CDR3 coding DNA: TGTGCCAGCAGCCTGACAGGGGAAGGGCAGCCCCAGCATTTT. This sequence encodes CASSLTGEGQPQHF.

This clonotype was seen once. The chain links TRBV18 to TRBJ1-6, with D maybe TRBD1 (6 bases). The V end was cut by 3 bases, the J end by 5 bases, with 8 bases between. The CDR3 covers 14 residues. Germline CDR1 KGHSH, CDR2 LQKENI. The CDR3 nucleotides read TGTGCCAGCTCACCCACAGGGAATAATTCACCCCTCCACTTT. Translating gives CASSPTGNNSPLHF.

In this sample, this clonotype turned up many times. The chain links TRBV28 to TRBJ1-2; tentatively, D is TRBD1 (5 bases). Trimming cost V 2 bases and J 5 bases, with 12 bases left between them. The CDR3 length is 14 residues. Germline V gene sequence: CDR1 MDHEN, CDR2 SYDVKM. The CDR3 DNA reads as TGTGCCAGCAGTTTACAGACAGAGAGTTATGGCTACACCTTC. Amino acid sequence: CASSLQTESYGYTF.

This sequence joins TRBV2 and TRBJ1-5; D gene uncertain. The CDR3 has 12 residues. The germline V and J ends were trimmed by 4 bases and 10 bases, with 11 bases remaining between them. Germline V gives CDR1 SNHLY, CDR2 FYNNEI. Written as DNA, the CDR3 is TGTGCCAGCAGTGGGCATATTGGCCCCCAGCATTTT. Protein product: CASSGHIGPQHF. Using reference TRBV2 and TRBJ1-5 for the parts outside the CDR3, the full variable domain is EPEVTQTPSHQVTQMGQEVILRCVPISNHLYFYWYRQILGQKVEFLVSFYNNEISEKSEIFDDQFSVERPDGSNFTLKIRSTKLEDSAMYFCASSGHIGPQHFGDGTRLSIL.

This clonotype was detected ten times or more. J is TRBJ1-5 and V is TRBV6-2 or TRBV6-3; D uncertain. The CDR3 contains 15 residues. V lost 2 bases and J 2 bases, leaving 10 bases between the germline ends. Germline values: CDR1 MNHEY, CDR2 SVGEGT. In DNA, the CDR3 is TGTGCCAGCAGTTACCGTCCTGGGGGCAATCAGCCCCAGCATTTT. Its translation is CASSYRPGGNQPQHF.

The chain carries TRBV20-1 and TRBJ1-2; TRBD1 matches 8 bases. V lost 1 base to trimming and J lost 3 bases; unmatched junction nucleotides: 4. This CDR3 contains 14 residues. The germline gives CDR1 DFQATT, CDR2 SNEGSKA (reference sequence). The CDR3 bases are TGCAGTGCTAGAGCTAGGACAGGGTACTATGGCTACACCTTC. Amino acid sequence: CSARARTGYYGYTF.

In DNA, the CDR3 is TGTGCCAGCAGCACGGGCTCCTACACCGGGGAGCTGTTTTTT. Residues: CASSTGSYTGELFF. The rearrangement links TRBV6-1 to TRBJ2-2; the D is unclear. The CDR3 has 14 residues. V was cut by 6 bases and J by 3 bases, with 11 bases left in between. Germline CDR1 MNHNS, CDR2 SASEGT.

This clonotype was counted at least ten times. The rearrangement links TRBV5-6 to TRBJ1-2; no clear D. The CDR3 extends over 11 amino acids. The germline V gene encodes CDR1 SGHDT and CDR2 YYEEEE. Trimming pared 4 bases from V and 8 bases from J, leaving 9 bases between. The CDR3 loop reads CASSADQGYTF. CDR3 bases: TGTGCCAGCAGCGCGGACCAAGGCTACACCTTC.

The gene calls are TRBV9 and TRBJ2-7; a weak D match, TRBD2 (6 bases). Trimming cost V 0 bases and J 0 bases, with 10 bases left between them. There are 15 residues in the CDR3. Germline CDR1 and CDR2: SGDLS and YYNGEE. As DNA, the CDR3 is TGTGCCAGCAGCGTAGGGGGACTCGACTCCTACGAGCAGTACTTC. Translation gives CASSVGGLDSYEQYF.

The CDR3 sequence is CSARDEGNLDEQYF. CDR3 in DNA: TGCAGTGCTAGAGACGAGGGGAACTTGGACGAGCAGTACTTC. The chain combines TRBV20-1 with TRBJ2-7, with D perhaps TRBD1 or TRBD2 (5 bases each). Germline lookup yields CDR1 DFQATT and CDR2 SNEGSKA (reference sequence). V lost 0 bases and J 5 bases, leaving 14 bases between the germline ends. CDR3 size: 14 residues.